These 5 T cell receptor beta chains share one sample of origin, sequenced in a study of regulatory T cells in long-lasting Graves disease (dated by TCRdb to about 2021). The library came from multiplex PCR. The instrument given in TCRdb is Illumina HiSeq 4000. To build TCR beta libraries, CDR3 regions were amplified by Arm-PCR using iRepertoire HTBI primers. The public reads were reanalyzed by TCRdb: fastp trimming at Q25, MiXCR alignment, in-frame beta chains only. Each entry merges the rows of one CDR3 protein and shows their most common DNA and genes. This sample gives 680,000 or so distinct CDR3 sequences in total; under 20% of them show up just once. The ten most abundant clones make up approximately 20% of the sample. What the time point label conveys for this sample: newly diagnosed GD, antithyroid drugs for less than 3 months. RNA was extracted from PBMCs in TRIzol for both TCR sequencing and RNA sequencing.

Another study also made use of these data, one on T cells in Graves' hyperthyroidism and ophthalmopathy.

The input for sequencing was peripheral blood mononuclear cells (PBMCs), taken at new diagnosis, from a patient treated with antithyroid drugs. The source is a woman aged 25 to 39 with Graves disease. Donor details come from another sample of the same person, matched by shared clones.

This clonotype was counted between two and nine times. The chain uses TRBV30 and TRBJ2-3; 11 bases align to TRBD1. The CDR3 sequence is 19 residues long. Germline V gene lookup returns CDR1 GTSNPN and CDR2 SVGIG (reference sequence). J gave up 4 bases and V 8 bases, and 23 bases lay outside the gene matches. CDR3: CAPLLGDRGKNCRADTQYF. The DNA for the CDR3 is TGTGCCCCACTTTTGGGGGACAGGGGGAAGAACTGCCGGGCAGATACGCAGTATTTT.

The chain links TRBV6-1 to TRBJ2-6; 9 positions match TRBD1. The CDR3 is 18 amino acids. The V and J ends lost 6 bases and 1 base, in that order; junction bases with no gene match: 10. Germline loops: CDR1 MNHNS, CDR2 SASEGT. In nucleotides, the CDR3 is TGTGCCAGCAGAGACTCGGGACAGGGTACATCTGGGGCCAACGTCCTGACTTTC. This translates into CASRDSGQGTSGANVLTF.

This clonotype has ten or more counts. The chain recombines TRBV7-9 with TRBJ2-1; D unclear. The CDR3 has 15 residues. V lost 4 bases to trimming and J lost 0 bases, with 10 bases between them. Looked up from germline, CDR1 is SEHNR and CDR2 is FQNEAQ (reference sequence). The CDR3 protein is CASSSTTPSYNEQFF. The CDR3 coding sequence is TGTGCCAGCAGCTCTACTACGCCCTCCTACAATGAGCAGTTCTTC.

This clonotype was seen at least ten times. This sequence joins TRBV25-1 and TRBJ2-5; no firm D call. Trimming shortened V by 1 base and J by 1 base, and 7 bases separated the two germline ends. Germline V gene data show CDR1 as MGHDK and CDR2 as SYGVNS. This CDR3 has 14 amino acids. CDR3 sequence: CASSEWGSQETQYF. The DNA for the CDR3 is TGTGCCAGCAGTGAATGGGGATCCCAAGAGACCCAGTACTTC.

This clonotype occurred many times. The CDR3 spells CASRDRGLTGELFF. The CDR3 DNA follows: TGTGCCAGCCGGGACAGGGGGCTCACCGGGGAGCTGTTTTTT. The chain employs TRBV27 and TRBJ2-2, with 12 bases matching TRBD1. V was clipped by 8 bases and J by 4 bases; unmatched bases: 2. The CDR3 has 14 residues. From germline, CDR1 is MNHEY and CDR2 SMNVEV (reference sequence).